This T cell receptor (beta chain) was identified during a study of blood T cell repertoires in COVID-19. Study in general: T cells, B-cell-depleted T cells, or PBMCs provided the cDNA or gDNA that served as material.

In the study's own analysis: Amplification of reference gene primers provided the estimated nucleated cell counts. Clones were sequenced by immunoSEQ multiplex PCR, and TCRdb holds only the in-frame ones, with some missing. D and trimming come from the DNA, and the V and J calls and clone size come from that table. Here the sample spans approximately 360,000 clones, roughly 90% being singletons. Trimming pared 4 bases from V and 5 bases from J, leaving 6 bases between. The CDR3 contains 12 residues. The germline V gene encodes CDR1 ENHRY and CDR2 SYGVKD. The sequenced sample consisted of peripheral blood. The chain carries TRBV10-3 and TRBJ2-1; tentative D call: TRBD1 (5 bases). The TCR was taken from a man aged 40-49 years with acute or convalescent COVID-19. This chain's CDR3 is CAISGRDNEQFF. The DNA for the CDR3 is TGTGCCATCAGTGGCAGGGACAATGAGCAGTTCTTC.